The rows below give T cell receptor beta chains drawn from one sample of a study of T cell repertoires in cytomegalovirus infection. TCRdb recomputed calls from the reads with MiXCR, one row per CDR3 protein. Of a few hundred thousand distinct CDR3 sequences in the sample, 15% to 20% were seen once. Sequences were obtained from PBMCs. These receptors were collected from a human donor in good health (CMV status not recorded). Some clones in this sample may be carry-over from other donors' samples. The CDR3 runs from the conserved cysteine through the conserved F or W. Fields, in order: V gene, J gene, D gene, clone size, CDR3 DNA, CDR3 protein. D genes are given only for firm matches. The size entry is marked missing in some rows and otherwise reads once, few, many or a size class.

TRBV18	TRBJ1-5	-	-	TGTGCCAGCTCACCACTGAACTCAGCTTATCAGCCCCAGCATTTT	CASSPLNSAYQPQHF
TRBV7-2	TRBJ2-5	-	-	TGTGCCAGCAGCCCAGACAGCCTTCAAGAGACCCAGTACTTC	CASSPDSLQETQYF
TRBV4-1	TRBJ1-4	TRBD1	few	TGCGCCAGCAGCCCCGGGACAGTAACTAATGAAAAACTGTTTTTT	CASSPGTVTNEKLFF
TRBV12-3/TRBV12-4	TRBJ1-3	-	many	TGTGCCAGCAGTTCGCAGGACTTCATTGCTGGAAACACCATATATTTT	CASSSQDFIAGNTIYF
TRBV2	TRBJ2-7	-	-	TGTGCCACAAGGGACTTTTCCTACGAGCAGTACTTC	CATRDFSYEQYF
TRBV7-8	TRBJ2-7	-	-	TGTGCCAGCAGCTTAGTGGGTAAAGGCTCCTACGAGCAGTACTTC	CASSLVGKGSYEQYF
TRBV10-3	TRBJ2-5	TRBD1	few	TGTGCCACCAGGGACAGGGTTATTGGAGAGACCCAGTACTTC	CATRDRVIGETQYF
TRBV2	TRBJ2-5	TRBD2	-	TGTGCCAGCAGTGAGGGACTAGCGGGGGGGCAAGAGACCCAGTACTTC	CASSEGLAGGQETQYF
TRBV13	TRBJ1-2	TRBD1	once	TGTGCCAGCAGCCTTCGACAGGGGCATGGCTACACCTTC	CASSLRQGHGYTF
TRBV10-3	TRBJ2-7	-	few	TGTGCCATCAGTGAGGCCACCTCGGGTTACGAGCAGTACTTC	CAISEATSGYEQYF
TRBV4-2	TRBJ1-2	-	many	TGTGCCAGCAGCCAAGTAACGGCAGACACCTATGGCTACACCTTC	CASSQVTADTYGYTF
TRBV7-2	TRBJ2-7	-	many	TGTGCCAGCAGCTTAGTAGTGGGGGGACCTAAGCAATCCTACGAGCAGTACTTC	CASSLVVGGPKQSYEQYF
TRBV29-1	TRBJ1-1	-	-	TGCAGCGCCTTTGGGGGCACGGGATTGAACACTGAAGCTTTCTTT	CSAFGGTGLNTEAFF
TRBV13	TRBJ2-1	-	-	TGTGCCAGCAGCTTAGGCTCCTGGGGGAGCTCCTACAATGAGCAGTTCTTC	CASSLGSWGSSYNEQFF
TRBV7-8	TRBJ1-3	-	many	TGTGCCAGCAGCTATGCTGGAAACACCATATATTTT	CASSYAGNTIYF
TRBV7-8	TRBJ1-4	-	many	TGTGCCAGCAGCCGGGACATCGGCGCTAATGAAAAACTGTTTTTT	CASSRDIGANEKLFF
TRBV4-3	TRBJ2-5	-	many	TGCGCCAGCAGCCAAGGGGGTTTCCAAGAGACCCAGTACTTC	CASSQGGFQETQYF
TRBV9	TRBJ1-1	-	few	TGTGCCAGCAGCGTTTCGACCCGAATAACTGGGGACACTGAAGCTTTCTTT	CASSVSTRITGDTEAFF
TRBV10-3	TRBJ1-2	TRBD1	-	TGTGCCCTCGCCTCGGGACAGCGAGAGTACACCTTC	CALASGQREYTF
TRBV24-1	TRBJ2-5	-	many	TGTGCCACCAGTGACAGGAACCAAGAGACCCAGTACTTC	CATSDRNQETQYF
TRBV11-1	TRBJ1-1	-	once	TGTGTCGTAATCAGGGGCGCGAACACTGAAGCTTTCTTT	CVVIRGANTEAFF
TRBV12-3/TRBV12-4	TRBJ1-1	-	few	TGTGCCAGCAGTCTTCGGATGGGGAACACTGAAGCTTTCTTT	CASSLRMGNTEAFF
TRBV28	TRBJ1-5	-	-	TGTGCCAGCAACGGCGGAGGTCAGCCCCAGCATTTT	CASNGGGQPQHF
TRBV7-2	TRBJ2-3	TRBD1	many	TGTGCCAGCAGCTCCGGACAGGGACGTCGTTTAGATACGCAGTATTTT	CASSSGQGRRLDTQYF
TRBV18	TRBJ1-4	-	-	TGTGCCAGCTCACCACAGGGGGATGCTAATGAAAAACTGTTTTTT	CASSPQGDANEKLFF
TRBV12-3/TRBV12-4	TRBJ2-2	-	many	TGTGCCAGCAGCTACAGGGCCGGGGAGCTGTTTTTT	CASSYRAGELFF
TRBV20-1	TRBJ2-1	-	-	TGCAGTGCTCCTTACCTCGGCAATGAGCAGTTCTTC	CSAPYLGNEQFF
TRBV20-1	TRBJ2-5	-	few	TGCAGTGCTATTAATAGAGGACGGGAAGAGACCCAGTACTTC	CSAINRGREETQYF
TRBV18	TRBJ2-1	TRBD1	many	TGTGCCAGCTCACCAATAGCACCCGGCCAGGGGGCCGGGAATGAGCAGTTCTTC	CASSPIAPGQGAGNEQFF
TRBV28	TRBJ1-6	-	few	TGTGCCAGCAGTTCCGGGACGGCGGTGTCACCCCTCCACTTT	CASSSGTAVSPLHF
TRBV6-2/TRBV6-3	TRBJ2-1	-	many	TGTGCCAGCAGTGCACGGACTCGCATACTGAACAATGAGCAGTTCTTC	CASSARTRILNNEQFF
TRBV4-1	TRBJ2-3	-	many	TGCGCCAGCAGCACCGCGGCAAGAAGCACAGATACGCAGTATTTT	CASSTAARSTDTQYF
TRBV6-5	TRBJ2-3	TRBD2	many	TGTGCCAGCAGTTACTCACGACTAGCTTCTTCGCCAGATACGCAGTATTTT	CASSYSRLASSPDTQYF
TRBV20-1	TRBJ1-4	-	few	TGCAGTGCCCGGGACCGCAAAGGTGAAAAACTGTTTTTT	CSARDRKGEKLFF
TRBV20-1	TRBJ2-7	-	few	TGCAGTGCTAGAGATGGGCAGGGCGCCTACGAGCAGTACTTC	CSARDGQGAYEQYF
TRBV4-1	TRBJ2-7	-	many	TGCGCCAGCAGCCAAGTGGATGGGGGTTACGAGCAGTACTTC	CASSQVDGGYEQYF
TRBV15	TRBJ1-4	-	-	TGTGCCACCAGCAGAGATGGGATCTCTGAAAAACTGTTTTTT	CATSRDGISEKLFF
TRBV5-4	TRBJ1-3	-	-	TGTGCCAGCAGCTTGGACTTGGACAGTTATGGAAACACCATATATTTT	CASSLDLDSYGNTIYF
TRBV6-2/TRBV6-3	TRBJ1-1	TRBD1	many	TGTGCCGCCGGACAGGGGTTTCTGAACACTGAAGCTTTCTTT	CAAGQGFLNTEAFF
TRBV4-3	TRBJ1-2	TRBD1	many	TGCGCCAGCAGCCGGAACAGGGGCGCAGAAATTGGCTACACCTTC	CASSRNRGAEIGYTF
TRBV7-9	TRBJ2-5	TRBD2	many	TGTGCCAGCAGCACCACTAGCGGGGAGTTGGAGACCCAGTACTTC	CASSTTSGELETQYF
TRBV5-1	TRBJ2-3	TRBD2	few	TGCGCCAGCAGCAGCCCCGACCTAGCGGGGGGAGTGACAGATACGCAGTATTTT	CASSSPDLAGGVTDTQYF
TRBV6-6	TRBJ2-7	TRBD2	many	TGTGCCAGCAGTTACGGCAGCGGGGGCCCCTTGGAGCAGTACTTC	CASSYGSGGPLEQYF
TRBV6-5	TRBJ2-7	-	-	TGTGCCAGCAGGGGGTCCGGGGTCTACGAGCAGTACTTC	CASRGSGVYEQYF
TRBV5-1	TRBJ2-1	TRBD2	few	TGCGCCAGCAGCTTGGCAGCGGGGGCCAACTACAATGAGCAGTTCTTC	CASSLAAGANYNEQFF
TRBV25-1	TRBJ1-1	TRBD1	-	TGTGCCAGCAGTGAGTTCTTCTCCGGGACAGGGGCGGCTTTCTTT	CASSEFFSGTGAAFF
TRBV12-3/TRBV12-4	TRBJ2-5	TRBD2	many	TGTGCCAGCAGCCCCCTCGGACTAGCGGTTTTGGAGACCCAGTACTTC	CASSPLGLAVLETQYF
TRBV10-3	TRBJ2-5	TRBD1	-	TGTGCCATCAGTCAGACCGACAGGGAAGAGACCCAGTACTTC	CAISQTDREETQYF
TRBV20-1	TRBJ2-1	TRBD2	-	TGCAGTGCTAGAGTAGCGGGGGGAACCTCCTACAATGAGCAGTTCTTC	CSARVAGGTSYNEQFF